The sequence of this TCR beta chain was determined in a study of tumor-infiltrating lymphocytes in primary liver carcinoma. Study-level information: Each of the growths was stage T1-T3 N0M0, extending about 4.2 to 11 cm across. Samples gave roughly 3.65 to 8 million productive TCRbeta reads, similar across tissue types.

A primer in the constant region served to generate TCR beta cDNA from approximately 500 ng of total RNA. Researchers made the TCR beta libraries by running three nested multiplex PCR rounds with slightly modified ARM-PCR. The two initial PCR rounds, about 9 cycles each, used TRBV1-TRBV30 forward and C-beta reverse primers. TCRdb re-called the multiplex PCR reads with MiXCR, one entry per CDR3 protein. The sample carries 65,000 to 90,000 distinct CDR3 sequences, over 60% recorded once. Germline CDR1 is SGHAT and CDR2 is FQNNGV. The CDR3 totals 13 residues. Study conclusions and caveats: Pairs comparing tumor with adjacent tissue or blood overlapped less than pairs drawn from tumor regions.

Co-extraction of both nucleic acids (RNA and DNA) used roughly 19-33 mg of unsorted bulk tissue. These patients lived with chronic HBV infection and had never been treated. In regard to this clonotype: What it binds is not known. One end of the junction fails to match germline, which may point to a read error.

This TCR was sampled from a man aged 35 to 55 with primary liver carcinoma and hepatitis B virus infection. The sequencing sample was made of liver tumor tissue from sampling region 1. The subset is: tumor region T1, superior pole. The chain links TRBV11-2 to TRBJ2-2, with unresolved D. CDR3 amino acids: CASNYTSTVELFF. The CDR3 DNA reads TGTGCCAGCAACTACACGAGCACCGTGGAGCTGTTTTTT.